This TCR beta chain appears in the sequencing data of a study of shared clonotypes between healthy human individuals. Study-level background: Donors had three CD4 naive, three CD4 memory, two CD8 naive and one CD8 memory plate apiece. Study-level points and caveats: Clonotype sharing among donors, it was expected, would be affected by sequencing depth. Rarefaction gave evidence that sorted-subset sequencing remained incomplete despite large depth.

Per the original data handling: Filtering of immunoSEQ junctional sequences could not match full-length read filtering. This table comes from immunoSEQ multiplex PCR, and its TCRdb copy is limited to in-frame clones, with some not included. V, J and clone size were drawn from that table, and D and trimming were deduced from the DNA. Of roughly 2.2 million clones in the sample, just under 95% were seen once. J lost 6 bases, V lost 2 bases, and 5 bases had no gene match. This CDR3 contains 15 residues. Germline V CDR1 and CDR2: SGHRS, YFSETQ. As regards this clone: Antigen specificity is unknown. Other DNA sequences in the sample encode the same CDR3.

This rearrangement joins TRBV5-1 to TRBJ2-1, with 10 nucleotides matching TRBD2. The origin of this receptor is a man between 18 and 29 years old in good health. Some clones in this sample may be carry-over from other donors' samples. Material: naive CD4+ T cells from PBMCs. Stated subset: CD45RA+ positively selected. Here the CDR3 DNA reads TGCGCCAGCAGCTTCGTAGCGGGAGGCGGCAATGAGCAGTTCTTC. This sequence encodes CASSFVAGGGNEQFF. The entire variable domain, with the rest obtained from reference TRBV5-1 and TRBJ2-1, is as follows: KAGVTQTPRYLIKTRGQQVTLSCSPISGHRSVSWYQQTPGQGLQFLFEYFSETQRNKGNFPGRFSGRQFSNSRSEMNVSTLELGDSALYLCASSFVAGGGNEQFFGPGTRLTVL.